Below, 15 T cell receptor beta chains from the same sample are listed, as sequenced in a study of cytomegalovirus exposure and HLA in healthy donors. In the PCR, 60 Vbeta and 13 Jbeta primers were used. Here immunoSEQ multiplex PCR was the method, and the copy in TCRdb shows in-frame clones only, minus some. The table shows about 200,000 clones, with 70% to 85% occurring only once. Sequencing was done on a sample of PBMCs. Every receptor here comes from a woman aged 25 to 39 in good health and CMV-seropositive.

The J gene is TRBJ2-7, the V gene TRBV19, with 8 bases matching TRBD2. With V trimmed by 3 bases and J by 5 bases, 12 bases remained unmatched. Germline V gives CDR1 LNHDA, CDR2 SQIVND (reference sequence). The CDR3 spans 16 residues. The CDR3 sequence: CASSMVLAEILDEQYF. In nucleotides, the CDR3 is TGTGCCAGTAGTATGGTACTAGCGGAAATTCTAGACGAGCAGTACTTC.

In this sample, this clone turned up once. The V and J genes are TRBV4-3 and TRBJ2-2; D is ambiguous. Germline V gene data show CDR1 as LGHNA and CDR2 as YSLEER. V lost 4 bases, J lost 4 bases, and 4 bases lay in between. The CDR3 is made up of 12 amino acids. CDR3 sequence reads: CASSPVTGELFF. CDR3 DNA sequence: TGCGCCAGCAGCCCGGTCACCGGGGAGCTGTTTTTT.

The chain is built from TRBV4-3 and TRBJ1-1; D might be TRBD1 (6 bases). Germline V gives CDR1 LGHNA, CDR2 YSLEER. The CDR3 extends over 15 amino acids. With 0 bases removed from V and 0 bases from J, the gap between germline ends came to 8 bases. The CDR3 region has the DNA TGCGCCAGCAGCCAAGAGACAGGTTTGAACACTGAAGCTTTCTTT. Protein product: CASSQETGLNTEAFF.

The chain carries TRBV7-2 and TRBJ1-1; 8 bases map to TRBD1. Germline CDR1 is SGHTA and CDR2 is FQGNSA. V gave up 5 bases and J gave up 4 bases; unmatched junction bases: 6. The CDR3 runs to 14 residues. CDR3 protein: CASSTGGFGTEAFF. The CDR3 nucleotides read TGTGCCAGCAGCACAGGGGGGTTTGGCACTGAAGCTTTCTTT.

This clone has just a few counts. This chain joins TRBV5-6 and TRBJ2-2; a possible D gene is TRBD2 (5 bases). Trimming removed 0 bases from V and 5 bases from J, with 11 bases in between. CDR1 and CDR2 from the germline V gene are SGHDT and YYEEEE. The CDR3 is 15 amino acids. The CDR3, as DNA: TGTGCCAGCAGCTTGGTAGGAGGTTGGACCGGGGAGCTGTTTTTT. This gives the protein CASSLVGGWTGELFF.

The rearrangement links TRBV9 to TRBJ2-1, with TRBD2 matching 8 bases. This CDR3 region has 15 residues. Looked up from germline, CDR1 is SGDLS and CDR2 is YYNGEE. Trimming removed 0 bases from V and 7 bases from J; junction bases left unmatched: 6. The CDR3 is CASSVGTGGENEQFF. DNA for the CDR3: TGTGCCAGCAGCGTAGGAACGGGAGGGGAAAATGAGCAGTTCTTC. The variable domain in full, with the rest retrieved from reference TRBV9 and TRBJ2-1, is DSGVTQTPKHLITATGQRVTLRCSPRSGDLSVYWYQQSLDQGLQFLIQYYNGEERAKGNILERFSAQQFPDLHSELNLSSLELGDSALYFCASSVGTGGENEQFFGPGTRLTVL.

J is TRBJ2-5 and V is TRBV11-2; D unresolved. The V end was cut by 6 bases, the J end by 5 bases, with 13 bases between. The germline V gene has CDR1 SGHAT and CDR2 FQNNGV. The length of the CDR3 is 13 residues. CDR3 sequence: CASSIELMETQYF. CDR3 sequence (DNA): TGTGCCAGCAGTATAGAGTTGATGGAGACCCAGTACTTC.

V usage is TRBV4-3 and J usage is TRBJ1-3; D is possibly TRBD1 (5 bases). There are 16 residues in the CDR3. Germline V gives CDR1 LGHNA, CDR2 YSLEER. Between the trimmed V and J ends, which lost 0 bases and 8 bases, there was a span of 17 bases. Here the CDR3 DNA reads TGCGCCAGCAGCCAAGACAGGGTAGGACCCGGAGACACCATATATTTT. Its translation: CASSQDRVGPGDTIYF.

CDR3 in amino acids: CASSYYSGNTGELFF. CDR3 DNA: TGTGCCAGCAGTTACTATAGCGGAAACACCGGGGAGCTGTTTTTT. This chain uses TRBV6-5 with TRBJ2-2, with D possibly matching TRBD2 (6 bases). CDR3 length: 15 amino acids. Germline-derived CDR1 and CDR2 are MNHEY and SVGAGI. V lost 1 base and J lost 2, with 8 bases in between.

This sequence joins TRBV11-2 and TRBJ2-7; a possible D gene is TRBD2 (6 bases). The CDR3 spans 14 residues. The germline CDR1 and CDR2 sequences are SGHAT and FQNNGV. V lost 1 base, J lost 1 base, and 8 bases lay in between. The CDR3 bases are TGTGCCAGCAGCTTAGCCGCGGGGTCCTACGAGCAGTACTTC. Amino acid sequence: CASSLAAGSYEQYF.

The chain recombines TRBV10-3 with TRBJ1-1; D unresolved. Trimming shortened V by 3 bases and J by 6 bases, and 14 bases separated the two germline ends. The germline V gene encodes CDR1 ENHRY and CDR2 SYGVKD. The CDR3 is 14 amino acids. The chain's CDR3 is CAISDDTRHPEAFF. The DNA for the CDR3 is TGTGCCATCAGTGACGACACCAGACACCCTGAAGCTTTCTTT.

The chain links TRBV19 to TRBJ1-1; TRBD1 agrees at 8 bases. The CDR3 extends over 16 amino acids. J was trimmed by 7 bases and V by 5 bases; bases with no gene match: 15. Germline assignment: CDR1 LNHDA and CDR2 SQIVND (reference sequence). The CDR3 DNA reads as TGTGCCAGTAGTCCTCGACAGGGGTCGGGATACTTTGAAGCTTTCTTT. Its protein is CASSPRQGSGYFEAFF. The variable domain in full, completed from reference TRBV19 and TRBJ1-1, reads DGGITQSPKYLFRKEGQNVTLSCEQNLNHDAMYWYRQDPGQGLRLIYYSQIVNDFQKGDIAEGYSVSREKKESFPLTVTSAQKNPTAFYLCASSPRQGSGYFEAFFGQGTRLTVV.

Details on this clone: Other DNA sequences from this sample encode an identical CDR3 as well. This sequence joins TRBV29-1 and TRBJ2-3; 10 bases are a match to TRBD2. The CDR3 has 16 amino acids. Germline V gives CDR1 SQVTM, CDR2 ANQGSEA. With 3 bases clipped from V and 0 bases from J, the junction kept 6 bases outside the gene matches. The CDR3: CSVDGLAGDSTDTQYF. In nucleotides, the CDR3 is TGCAGCGTTGACGGGCTAGCGGGGGATAGCACAGATACGCAGTATTTT.

The chain uses TRBV18 and TRBJ2-7; TRBD1 is a possible D gene (5 bases). This CDR3 has 13 amino acids. Trimming left V 6 bases short and J 3 bases short, with 12 bases between. Germline V gene lookup returns CDR1 KGHSH and CDR2 LQKENI. CDR3: CASSPRQNYEQYF. For the CDR3, the DNA is TGTGCCAGCTCGCCTAGACAGAACTACGAGCAGTACTTC.

J is TRBJ2-2 and V is TRBV13; 12 bases are a match to TRBD2. V shed 3 bases and J 6 bases; nucleotides not matched to a gene: 5. Germline CDR1 reads PRHDT; CDR2 reads FYEKMQ (reference sequence). This CDR3 has 16 amino acids. The chain's CDR3 is CASSFRLAGVSGELFF. DNA of the CDR3: TGTGCCAGCAGCTTTCGACTAGCGGGAGTGTCCGGGGAGCTGTTTTTT.